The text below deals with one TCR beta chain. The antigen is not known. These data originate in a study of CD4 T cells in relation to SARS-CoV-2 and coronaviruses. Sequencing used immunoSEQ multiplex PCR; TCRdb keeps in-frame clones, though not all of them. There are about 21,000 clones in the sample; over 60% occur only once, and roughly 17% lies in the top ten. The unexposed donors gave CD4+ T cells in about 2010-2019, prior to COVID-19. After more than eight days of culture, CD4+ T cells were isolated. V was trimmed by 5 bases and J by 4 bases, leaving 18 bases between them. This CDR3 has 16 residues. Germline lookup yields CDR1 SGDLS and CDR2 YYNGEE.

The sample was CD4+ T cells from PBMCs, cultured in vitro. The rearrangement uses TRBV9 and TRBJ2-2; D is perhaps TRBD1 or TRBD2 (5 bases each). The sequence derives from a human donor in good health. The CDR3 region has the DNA TGTGCCAGCAGTAGAGCGCCCGGGACCTCCACCGGGGAGCTGTTTTTT. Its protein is CASSRAPGTSTGELFF.